These 23 T cell receptor beta chains were sequenced from one sample in a study of PD-1 blockade in mismatch repair-deficient tumors. This table comes from immunoSEQ multiplex PCR, and its TCRdb copy is limited to in-frame clones, with some not included. The repertoire holds tens of thousands of clones, with about 81% as singletons. The sample was PBMCs, taken before pembrolizumab treatment. Source of these receptors: an adult with mismatch repair-deficient cancer.

V and J are TRBV6-1 and TRBJ1-1, with 8 positions matching TRBD1. Germline-derived CDR1 and CDR2 are MNHNS and SASEGT. This CDR3 spans 13 amino acids. Unmatched junction bases numbered 8, after V lost 7 bases and J lost 7 bases. The CDR3 nucleotides read TGTGCCAGCATTCTGACAGGGGTACTTGAAGCTTTCTTT. It specifies CASILTGVLEAFF.

This rearrangement joins TRBV7-9 to TRBJ1-3; D is unresolved. The CDR3 runs 13 residues. Germline CDR1 reads SEHNR; CDR2 reads FQNEAQ (reference sequence). CDR3 residues: CAVWGDSGNTIYF. CDR3 bases: TGTGCGGTATGGGGAGACTCTGGAAACACCATATATTTT.

The DNA of the CDR3 is TGTGCCAGCAGCTTAGCGAGACAGGGGGCGAATGGAAACACCATATATTTT. Its protein is CASSLARQGANGNTIYF. The V call is TRBV7-6, the J call TRBJ1-3, with 10 nucleotides matching TRBD1. Per germline, CDR1 SGHVS and CDR2 FNYEAQ. J was trimmed by 3 bases and V by 0 bases; bases with no gene match: 5. The CDR3 totals 17 residues.

This clone was observed a single time. The chain recombines TRBV5-1 with TRBJ2-1; D is undetermined. Germline V gene lookup returns CDR1 SGHRS and CDR2 YFSETQ. CDR3 length: 15 amino acids. V dropped 1 base and J dropped 5 bases, with 13 bases sitting between them. The CDR3 DNA follows: TGCGCCAGCAGCTTGACGGGTGGCCCAAACAATGAGCAGTTCTTC. Translation: CASSLTGGPNNEQFF. The variable domain in full, completed from reference TRBV5-1 and TRBJ2-1, reads KAGVTQTPRYLIKTRGQQVTLSCSPISGHRSVSWYQQTPGQGLQFLFEYFSETQRNKGNFPGRFSGRQFSNSRSEMNVSTLELGDSALYLCASSLTGGPNNEQFFGPGTRLTVL.

The chain is built from TRBV28 and TRBJ2-3, with 7 positions matching TRBD2. V was pared by 5 bases and J by 2 bases, with 10 bases of the junction left unmatched. There are 16 residues in the CDR3. Germline loops: CDR1 MDHEN, CDR2 SYDVKM. CDR3 DNA sequence: TGTGCCAGCAGTGACCAATTACGGGGGGACACAGATACGCAGTATTTT. This codes for CASSDQLRGDTDTQYF.

The J gene is TRBJ1-1, the V gene TRBV11-2; the D gene is possibly TRBD1 (5 bases). The CDR3 totals 13 residues. The germline gives CDR1 SGHAT, CDR2 FQNNGV. V was clipped by 5 bases and J by 10 bases, with 17 bases between them. CDR3 protein: CASSLGPGGVAFF. The CDR3 region has the DNA TGTGCCAGCAGCCTGGGACCCGGGGGGGTAGCTTTCTTT.

CDR3: CASSQQGAGEKLFF. The CDR3 DNA reads TGTGCCAGCAGTCAACAGGGGGCGGGTGAAAAACTGTTTTTT. V gene TRBV9 combines with J gene TRBJ1-4; 9 nucleotides line up with TRBD1. This CDR3 comprises 14 residues. Per the germline V gene, CDR1 is SGDLS and CDR2 is YYNGEE. Losses at the gene ends were 5 bases for V and 7 bases for J; bases not matched to a gene: 6.

The V call is TRBV7-9, the J call TRBJ1-2; a weak D match, TRBD1 (5 bases). V shed 5 bases and J shed 6 bases, with 13 bases lying between them. CDR1 and CDR2 (germline): SEHNR, FQNEAQ (reference sequence). The CDR3 runs 13 residues. The CDR3 DNA is TGTGCCAGCAGCCAAGCGCGGGGGAATGGCTACACCTTC. Its translation is CASSQARGNGYTF.

The CDR3 loop reads CASSQGGRSSTDTQYF. CDR3 DNA sequence: TGTGCCAGCAGTCAGGGTGGGCGGTCTAGCACAGATACGCAGTATTTT. The chain combines TRBV5-4 with TRBJ2-3; perhaps TRBD1 as D (5 bases). The CDR3 contains 16 residues. Germline lookup yields CDR1 SGHNT and CDR2 YYREEE (reference sequence). V was shortened by 5 bases and J by 0 bases, with 16 bases between the two germline ends.

This chain uses TRBV28 with TRBJ1-3; 9 nucleotides align to TRBD1. The V gene end was trimmed by 5 bases and the J gene end by 4 bases; junction bases not matched to a gene: 6. Germline CDR1 reads MDHEN; CDR2 reads SYDVKM. This CDR3 is built from 15 residues. The CDR3 DNA follows: TGTGCCAGCAGTCCAACGGGACAGGGAGGAAACACCATATATTTT. Translated: CASSPTGQGGNTIYF. The variable domain in full, completed from reference TRBV28 and TRBJ1-3, reads DVKVTQSSRYLVKRTGEKVFLECVQDMDHENMFWYRQDPGLGLRLIYFSYDVKMKEKGDIPEGYSVSREKKERFSLILESASTNQTSMYLCASSPTGQGGNTIYFGEGSWLTVV.

The chain uses TRBV5-5 and TRBJ2-1; D is uncertain. V shed 1 base and J shed 7 bases, with 9 bases lying between them. In germline, CDR1 is SGHKS, CDR2 YYEKEE (reference sequence). CDR3 length: 13 residues. CDR3 in DNA: TGTGCCAGCAGCTTGCCGTTAGAAAATGAGCAGTTCTTC. This sequence encodes CASSLPLENEQFF.

The rearrangement uses TRBV19 and TRBJ2-3; D call uncertain. The CDR3 is 15 residues long. The germline CDR1 and CDR2 sequences are LNHDA and SQIVND (reference sequence). V lost 1 base and J lost 1, with 9 bases in between. In DNA, the CDR3 is TGTGCCAGTAGTATAGGGCTCCCTGGCACAGATACGCAGTATTTT. As protein: CASSIGLPGTDTQYF.

This chain links TRBV30 with TRBJ1-1; D unresolved. Germline values: CDR1 GTSNPN, CDR2 SVGIG (reference sequence). V shed 0 bases and J shed 4 bases, with 9 bases lying between them. The CDR3 is 13 residues long. The CDR3 nucleotides read TGTGCCTGGAGTGTAAAAGGCGGCACTGAAGCTTTCTTT. This encodes CAWSVKGGTEAFF. The complete variable domain, with remaining parts taken from reference TRBV30 and TRBJ1-1, reads SQTIHQWPATLVQPVGSPLSLECTVEGTSNPNLYWYRQAAGRGLQLLFYSVGIGQISSEVPQNLSASRPQDRQFILSSKKLLLSDSGFYLCAWSVKGGTEAFFGQGTRLTVV.

The count of this clone is one. The chain employs TRBV5-1 and TRBJ2-3; the match to TRBD2 covers 7 bases. The germline V gene has CDR1 SGHRS and CDR2 YFSETQ. V lost 8 bases to trimming and J lost 2 bases; unmatched junction nucleotides: 8. The CDR3 is 14 amino acids. The CDR3 is CASTQRESTDTQYF. CDR3 nucleotides: TGCGCCAGTACCCAGCGGGAATCCACAGATACGCAGTATTTT.

The sample holds one count of this clone. The CDR3 loop is CASSFGATVPEETQYF. CDR3 nucleotide sequence: TGCGCCAGCAGCTTTGGAGCGACAGTCCCCGAGGAGACCCAGTACTTC. The chain is built from TRBV5-1 and TRBJ2-5; D might be TRBD1 (5 bases). Germline V gives CDR1 SGHRS, CDR2 YFSETQ. Trimming pared 2 bases from V and 5 bases from J, leaving 19 bases between. There are 16 residues in the CDR3.

The chain recombines TRBV30 with TRBJ1-3; D unclear. The CDR3 covers 13 residues. Germline lookup yields CDR1 GTSNPN and CDR2 SVGIG (reference sequence). Trimming shortened V by 4 bases and J by 4 bases, and 11 bases separated the two germline ends. The CDR3 loop reads CAWTGSAGNTIYF. The CDR3 nucleotides are TGTGCCTGGACCGGGAGTGCCGGAAACACCATATATTTT.

This clone was seen more than once but under ten times. V is TRBV11-3 and J is TRBJ2-7; TRBD2 is a possible D gene (7 bases). The CDR3 totals 17 residues. Trimming cost V 3 bases and J 0 bases, with 18 bases left between them. CDR1 and CDR2 (germline): SGHNT, YENEEA. The CDR3 reads CASSLRGGLDSSYEQYF. CDR3 DNA sequence: TGTGCCAGCAGCTTGAGGGGGGGACTGGACAGCTCCTACGAGCAGTACTTC.

This rearrangement joins TRBV5-1 to TRBJ2-3; 10 bases line up with TRBD2. V lost 4 bases to trimming and J lost 5 bases; unmatched junction nucleotides: 7. This CDR3 region has 15 residues. Germline V gives CDR1 SGHRS, CDR2 YFSETQ. The CDR3 DNA reads as TGCGCCAGCAGCCCCCAGGGACTAGCGTTAGATACGCAGTATTTT. Translating gives CASSPQGLALDTQYF.

The V call is TRBV19, the J call TRBJ1-2; D not certain. Germline CDR1 reads LNHDA; CDR2 reads SQIVND (reference sequence). CDR3 length: 15 residues. V gave up 5 bases and J gave up 6 bases, with 19 bases separating them. Here the CDR3 reads CASSSTIGRADGYTF. CDR3 coding DNA: TGTGCCAGTAGTTCCACCATCGGGAGGGCTGATGGCTACACCTTC.

The chain couples TRBV30 to TRBJ2-2, with 7 bases fitting TRBD1. CDR1 is GTSNPN, CDR2 SVGIG, per germline (reference sequence). With 5 bases clipped from V and 5 bases from J, the junction kept 5 bases outside the gene matches. The CDR3 has 13 amino acids. The CDR3 bases are TGTGCCTGGGCCGTACAGGGGACCGGGGAGCTGTTTTTT. Its translation: CAWAVQGTGELFF.

The V gene is TRBV5-1, the J gene TRBJ2-7; 9 bases match TRBD2. The germline V gene has CDR1 SGHRS and CDR2 YFSETQ. V lost 0 bases, J lost 5 bases, and 6 bases stayed unmatched. The CDR3 loop spans 15 amino acids. CDR3 amino acids: CASSLVGSGGNEQYF. The CDR3 bases are TGCGCCAGCAGCTTGGTGGGTAGCGGGGGCAACGAGCAGTACTTC.

This chain uses TRBV29-1 with TRBJ2-7; D unclear. The ends were cut back, 7 bases at V and 6 bases at J, with 10 bases in the middle. The germline gives CDR1 SQVTM, CDR2 ANQGSEA. This CDR3 has 10 residues. CDR3 DNA: TGCAGCGCCCGAGCCGGCGAGCAGTACTTC. Translated, it gives CSARAGEQYF.

The rearrangement joins TRBV27 to TRBJ2-3; possible D gene TRBD2, 6 bases. V lost 0 bases and J 9 bases, leaving 13 bases between the germline ends. The CDR3 has 14 residues. Germline values: CDR1 MNHEY, CDR2 SMNVEV (reference sequence). The CDR3 DNA follows: TGTGCCAGCAGTTTATCGGGGAGGCCCACCACGCAGTATTTT. It yields the protein CASSLSGRPTTQYF.